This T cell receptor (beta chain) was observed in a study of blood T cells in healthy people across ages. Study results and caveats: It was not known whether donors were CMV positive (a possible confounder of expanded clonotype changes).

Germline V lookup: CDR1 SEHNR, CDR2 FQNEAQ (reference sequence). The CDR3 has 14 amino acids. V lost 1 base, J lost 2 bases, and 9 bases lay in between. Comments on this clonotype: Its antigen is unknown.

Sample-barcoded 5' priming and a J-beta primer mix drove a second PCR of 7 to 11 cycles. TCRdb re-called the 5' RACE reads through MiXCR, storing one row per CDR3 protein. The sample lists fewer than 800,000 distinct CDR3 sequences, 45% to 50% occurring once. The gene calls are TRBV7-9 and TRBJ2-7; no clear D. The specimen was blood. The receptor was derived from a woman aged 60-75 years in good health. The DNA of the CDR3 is TGTGCCAGCAGCTTAGTGAGGATTCCCTACGAGCAGTACTTC. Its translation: CASSLVRIPYEQYF.